This TCR beta chain was sequenced during a study of cytomegalovirus exposure and HLA in healthy donors. At the level of the study: Most genotyped donors, 75% to 85% of around 370, had Caucasian-associated genetic ancestry.

Regarding the study as a whole: Apart from CMV serostatus, no immune exposure information was available. Per published reports, the classifier diagnosed cytomegalovirus status with high specificity and sensitivity. Further analysis was carried out later, and it showed several of the most significant clusters appearing linked to common viral pathogens.

In the PCR, 60 Vbeta and 13 Jbeta primers were used. The method was immunoSEQ multiplex PCR; TCRdb's version includes in-frame clones alone and lacks a portion of them. The sample yields about 110,000 clones, 65% to 80% seen once. As for this clone: What it binds is unknown.

Germline-derived CDR1 and CDR2 are SNHLY and FYNNEI. The CDR3 has 15 residues. Trimming at V came to 0 bases and at J to 1 base, leaving 1 base not matched to a gene. The gene calls are TRBV2 and TRBJ2-3; TRBD2 matches 7 bases. The sequencing input was PBMCs. The clonotype was recovered from a man aged 25 to 40 in good health and CMV-seropositive. The DNA for the CDR3 is TGTGCCAGCAGTGAAGCGGGGGGGGGCACAGATACGCAGTATTTT. Translated, it gives CASSEAGGGTDTQYF.